A selection of T cell receptor beta chains follows, all from one sample in a study of T cells expressing NK-cell markers. One entry per CDR3 protein, without DNA, is what TCRdb gives after re-calling the 5' RACE reads. This listing includes 140,000 or so distinct CDR3 sequences. Sample: blood T cells: a sorted CD56 or NKG2C T cell subset, CD4+ or CD8+ T cells, or bulk PBMC T cells (not recorded which). The receptors originated from a man in his late teens or twenties in good health. CDR3s include the opening cysteine and the closing phenylalanine or tryptophan.

>TRBV12-5|TRBJ2-1
CASGLGGGAGSNEQFF
>TRBV27|TRBJ2-3
CASSLNRRGVGTDTQYF
>TRBV7-2|TRBJ2-1
CASSFLAGGGEQFF
>TRBV28|TRBJ1-4
CASSLWGTLEKLFF
>TRBV30|TRBJ1-2
CAWGDGTGYTGYTF
>TRBV30|TRBJ2-1
CAWSSGRGLDEQFF
>TRBV13|TRBJ2-3
CASSLNSEGDTQYF
>TRBV7-9|TRBJ1-1
CASSPTQMNTEAFF
>TRBV29-1|TRBJ2-2
CSVEVSWRGTGELFF
>TRBV30|TRBJ2-2
CAWSEGTAGELFF
>TRBV15|TRBJ2-5
CATITGGQPQETQYF
>TRBV6-5|TRBJ2-7
CASSYSMGQYEQYF
>TRBV28|TRBJ1-2
CASSLGQSHGYTF
>TRBV7-2|TRBJ2-5
CASSSYPGQETQYF
>TRBV7-3|TRBJ2-1
CASSLLAGARDEQFF
>TRBV30|TRBJ2-1
CAWSVLGGSWNEQFF
>TRBV12-3/TRBV12-4|TRBJ2-2
CASSGTGFRTGELFF
>TRBV6-1|TRBJ2-5
CASIQTGGEETQYF
>TRBV9|TRBJ2-1
CASSHGTSGSNEQFF
>TRBV3-1|TRBJ2-1
CASSQALEASFYNEQFF
>TRBV5-1|TRBJ1-2
CASSLVEGLVYGYTF
>TRBV6-2/TRBV6-3|TRBJ2-7
CASSSPAYEQYF
>TRBV7-3|TRBJ2-5
CASSLGTGSQETQYF
>TRBV6-1|TRBJ1-1
CASTQGQLNTEAFF
>TRBV4-3|TRBJ2-1
CASSLSDATYNEQFF
>TRBV13|TRBJ1-4
CASSREGRNEKLFF
>TRBV7-2|TRBJ2-1
CASSLLTARVGDNEQFF
>TRBV20-1|TRBJ2-7
CSAPDPSSASEQYF
>TRBV20-1|TRBJ2-1
CSARPNDFSGLRDEQFF
>TRBV19|TRBJ1-1
CASSIAGTDYIMNTEAFF
>TRBV6-1|TRBJ2-1
CASSPEERAYNEQFF
>TRBV24-1|TRBJ2-1
CATTSGTYNEQFF
>TRBV20-1|TRBJ2-3
CSAQTGIYTDTQYF
>TRBV4-2|TRBJ2-7
CASSQTSGLSYEQYF
>TRBV4-1|TRBJ1-1
CASSGQFEAFF